This TCR beta chain is drawn from a study of shared clonotypes between healthy human individuals. Study background: Three CD4 naive, three CD4 memory, two CD8 naive and one CD8 memory plate were used per donor.

Naive CD45RA+ and memory CD45RA-negative subsets were split from CD4+ cells. Using immunoSEQ multiplex PCR, the repertoire was profiled, and TCRdb retains in-frame clones only, with some absent. The sample shows around 2.5 million clones, over 85% of them seen only once. The CDR3 sequence is 15 residues long. Germline values: CDR1 SGHDT, CDR2 YYEEEE. Trimming took 1 base from V and 7 from J, leaving 14 bases between them. The V gene is TRBV5-6, the J gene TRBJ2-2; D not resolved. Sequencing was done on a sample of naive CD4+ T cells from PBMCs. Subset meaning: CD45RA+ positively selected. This sequence was found in a young man in good health. Some clones in this sample may be carry-over from other donors' samples. DNA for the CDR3: TGTGCCAGCAGCTTGTTGTTATCAGCTAACGGGGAGCTGTTTTTT. Translation: CASSLLLSANGELFF.